This T cell receptor (beta chain) was found in a study of post-analysis software for immune sequencing data. Study observations and caveats: Patients had higher frequencies than controls of about five TRBV segments, including TRBV5-6, TRBV5-1 and TRBV20-1. Significantly decreased normalized Chao1 diversity was recorded for multiple sclerosis patients relative to controls.

This CDR3 region has 13 residues. Trimming took off 4 bases at V and 7 bases at J, with 13 bases between the two ends. Built from TCR beta cDNA, the libraries had unique molecular identifiers in them. TCRdb re-called the PCR reads through MiXCR, storing one row per CDR3 protein. Found here are some 260,000 distinct CDR3 sequences, approximately 34% of them singletons; the top ten hold around 5.2%. This clonotype has a count of ten or more. Antigen unknown. The sample taken for sequencing was blood. The origin of this receptor is a girl aged 10 to 17 with multiple sclerosis. The chain employs TRBV12-3 or TRBV12-4 and TRBJ1-2; D perhaps matches TRBD1 (6 bases). The CDR3 sequence is CASSSARGGGYTF. CDR3 sequence (DNA): TGTGCCAGCAGTTCCGCCAGGGGTGGTGGCTACACCTTC.